Presented here are 11 T cell receptor beta chains from one specimen sequenced in a study of PD-1 blockade in classical Hodgkin lymphoma. Each of the patients experienced relapse following autologous stem cell transplantation, and their brentuximab vedotin exposure differed. Here immunoSEQ multiplex PCR was the method, and the copy in TCRdb shows in-frame clones only, minus some. The data contain approximately 20,000 clones, over 60% of them singletons. The sequencing used peripheral blood mononuclear cells (PBMCs), collected before the second cycle of nivolumab. The receptors were sampled from a human donor with classical Hodgkin lymphoma.

The gene calls are TRBV5-1 and TRBJ2-3; 7 bases agree with TRBD2. This CDR3 is built from 16 residues. With V trimmed by 0 bases and J by 0 bases, 4 bases remained unmatched. The germline CDR1 and CDR2 sequences are SGHRS and YFSETQ. Here the CDR3 reads CASSLGAGASTDTQYF. CDR3 DNA: TGCGCCAGCAGCTTGGGGGCGGGAGCTAGCACAGATACGCAGTATTTT.

This clone was seen a single time. Germline is not matched at one junction end, which may reflect a read error. The chain combines TRBV5-3 with TRBJ2-7; 13 bases are a match to TRBD2. TRBV5-3 is noted as an ORF with a role that remains uncertain. The CDR3 is 15 amino acids. CDR3 nucleotides: TGTGCCAGCAGCTCGGGACTAGCGGGATCTGGGGAGCAGTACTTC. It translates to CASSSGLAGSGEQYF.

The gene calls are TRBV6-6 and TRBJ1-4; 7 bases map to TRBD1. The junction had 4 bases not matched to a gene; V was cut back by 5 bases and J by 7 bases. CDR3 length: 13 amino acids. Germline values: CDR1 MNHNY, CDR2 SVGAGI (reference sequence). Here the CDR3 DNA reads TGTGCCAGCAGTGAGACAGGGATTGAAAAACTGTTTTTT. Translated, it gives CASSETGIEKLFF.

The CDR3 nucleotides read TGTGCCAGTAGTTTCGCTCAGGGGACTGAAGCTTTCTTT. Amino acids: CASSFAQGTEAFF. This chain connects TRBV19 to TRBJ1-1; D may be TRBD1 (6 bases). Germline CDR1 is LNHDA and CDR2 is SQIVND (reference sequence). The CDR3 has 13 residues. V lost 5 bases and J lost 5, with 12 bases in between.

This clone was found once. DNA for the CDR3: TGTGCCAGCTCACCACGTGGCGAGACCCAGTACTTC. Translating it yields CASSPRGETQYF. The rearrangement joins TRBV18 to TRBJ2-5; D call uncertain. The CDR3 totals 12 residues. The germline gives CDR1 KGHSH, CDR2 LQKENI. V gave up 1 base and J gave up 5 bases, with 5 bases separating them.

This clone was counted a few times. This chain links TRBV30 with TRBJ1-1; D is uncertain. The CDR3 consists of 12 residues. Trimming stripped 4 bases from V and 1 base from J, with 7 bases between. The germline V gene encodes CDR1 GTSNPN and CDR2 SVGIG (reference sequence). The CDR3 loop is CAWNVGNTEAFF. CDR3 in DNA: TGTGCCTGGAATGTGGGGAACACTGAAGCTTTCTTT.

This sequence joins TRBV27 and TRBJ2-3; 11 bases fit TRBD2. V dropped 2 bases and J dropped 8; count of bases not matched to a gene: 0. There are 13 residues in the CDR3. Germline-derived CDR1 and CDR2 are MNHEY and SMNVEV (reference sequence). The CDR3: CASSLTSGGTQYF. The CDR3 bases are TGTGCCAGCAGTTTAACTAGCGGGGGTACGCAGTATTTT.

CDR3 residues: CASSSDPRVTEAFF. The CDR3 DNA reads as TGTGCCAGCAGTTCCGACCCCAGGGTCACTGAAGCTTTCTTT. The chain carries TRBV28 and TRBJ1-1, with D perhaps matching TRBD1 (5 bases). The CDR3 extends over 14 amino acids. Germline CDR1 reads MDHEN; CDR2 reads SYDVKM. Trimming stripped 4 bases from V and 4 bases from J, with 13 bases between.

The rearrangement joins TRBV6-1 to TRBJ2-7; D is possibly TRBD1 or TRBD2 (6 bases each). This CDR3 contains 15 residues. Germline V gene lookup returns CDR1 MNHNS and CDR2 SASEGT. V gave up 5 bases and J gave up 0 bases, with 14 bases separating them. The CDR3 nucleotides read TGTGCCAGCAGTCCCCTGGGGGGCGGCTCCTACGAGCAGTACTTC. Encoded protein: CASSPLGGGSYEQYF.

This chain connects TRBV10-3 to TRBJ2-3, with 7 bases fitting TRBD2. The V and J ends lost 1 base and 7 bases, in that order; junction bases with no gene match: 8. The CDR3 runs to 15 residues. CDR1 is ENHRY, CDR2 SYGVKD, per germline. Here the CDR3 reads CAISEYAGELYTQYF. The CDR3 DNA follows: TGTGCCATCAGTGAGTACGCGGGAGAACTCTATACGCAGTATTTT.

This chain connects TRBV5-1 to TRBJ1-1, with D hard to call. The CDR3 is made up of 13 amino acids. V was clipped by 0 bases and J by 5 bases, with 8 bases between them. Germline CDR1 is SGHRS and CDR2 is YFSETQ. The CDR3 DNA reads as TGCGCCAGCAGCTTGGGTGGGGATACTGAAGCTTTCTTT. It is translated as CASSLGGDTEAFF.